These T cell receptor beta chains were read from a single sample in a study of OX40 agonist ivuxolimab in advanced cancers. Only in-frame clones appear in the TCRdb table, and some are missing; sequencing was by immunoSEQ multiplex PCR. This table holds fewer than 80,000 clones, about 91% found once. The starting material was CD4+ or CD8+ T cells sorted from blood, obtained in a trial of the OX40 agonist ivuxolimab. These receptors all stem from an adult with an advanced solid tumor such as melanoma, head and neck, liver or kidney cancer. CDR3s include the opening cysteine and the closing phenylalanine or tryptophan. D genes are given only for firm matches. Rows may omit the clone size; those that give it use once, few, many or a size class.

TRBJ2-7 TRBD1 17 . TRBV5-8 TGTGCCAGCAGCCTGACCGGGGACAGGGATATCCTCTACGAGCAGTACTTC CASSLTGDRDILYEQYF
TRBJ1-6 . 15 . TRBV6-5 TGTGCCAGCAGTTACCAACAGGGTGGTAATTCACCCCTCCACTTT CASSYQQGGNSPLHF
TRBJ2-3 . 16 . TRBV28 TGTGCCAGCAGTACTCTCAGGGGCATGAGCACAGATACGCAGTATTTT CASSTLRGMSTDTQYF
TRBJ2-7 TRBD1 15 . TRBV2 TGTGCCAGCAGGGATCGGACAGGGATTCTCTACGAGCAGTACTTC CASRDRTGILYEQYF
TRBJ2-5 . 16 . TRBV27 TGTGCCAGCAGTTTAAGGCCGGGACGCCAACAAGAGACCCAGTACTTC CASSLRPGRQQETQYF
TRBJ2-5 TRBD2 19 . TRBV19 TGTGCCAGTAGTATAGATCCGGTGGGACTAGTGGGAGAGGGAGAGACCCAGTACTTC CASSIDPVGLVGEGETQYF
TRBJ1-4 . 15 once TRBV19 TGTGCCAGTAGTATATTCGAGGGGGCTAATGAAAAACTGTTTTTT CASSIFEGANEKLFF
TRBJ1-2 . 11 . TRBV19 TGTGCCAGTAGTCGCAACTATGGCTACACCTTC CASSRNYGYTF
TRBJ2-1 . 14 . TRBV13 TGTGCCAGCAATTCCCCAGGGTCCTACAATGAGCAGTTCTTC CASNSPGSYNEQFF
TRBJ2-7 . 14 . TRBV27 TGTGCCAGCAGTCCGCTGGACCTTTCCTACGAGCAGTACTTC CASSPLDLSYEQYF
TRBJ1-3 . 14 . TRBV29-1 TGCAGCGTTGAGGGGCAGGGGCCTGGAAACACCATATATTTT CSVEGQGPGNTIYF
TRBJ2-1 . 16 . TRBV4-3 TGCGCCAGCAGCCAAGACCGGGACTTCTCCTACAATGAGCAGTTCTTC CASSQDRDFSYNEQFF
TRBJ1-1 TRBD1 14 . TRBV7-8 TGTGCCAGCAGCTCAGGGGGCAGGAACACTGAAGCTTTCTTT CASSSGGRNTEAFF
TRBJ2-2 TRBD1 14 . TRBV18 TGTGCCAGCTCACTTCGACAGGGTAACGGGGAGCTGTTTTTT CASSLRQGNGELFF